This TCR beta chain originates from a study of long-term antiretroviral therapy in people with HIV. Study-level points and caveats: In HIV, the repertoires covered a tighter span of CDR3 lengths than in controls.

The authors ran the immunoSEQ assay, v3.0, at survey level. Only in-frame clones appear in the TCRdb table, and some are missing; sequencing was by immunoSEQ multiplex PCR. There are about 30,000 clones in the sample; approximately 86% occur only once, and less than 8.5% lies in the top ten. A remark on this clone: Its matching antigen is unknown.

This CDR3 contains 18 residues. Sequenced here: unsorted PBMCs, sampled around 5 years before starting antiretroviral therapy. This TCR derives from a man aged 50 to 59 with HIV. The rearrangement uses TRBV21-1 and TRBJ2-4; the DNA was not compared with TRBD1, the D call given in the table. TRBV21-1 counts as a pseudogene. CDR3 DNA sequence: TGTGCCAGCAGCAAAGCACCCGGGACAGGGGATGGGAAAAACATTCAGTACTTC. It encodes CASSKAPGTGDGKNIQYF.